The subject of this entry is one T cell receptor (beta chain). The CDR3 consists of 14 residues. Trimming cost V 0 bases and J 2 bases, with 9 bases left between them. Germline V lookup: CDR1 SGHRS, CDR2 YFSETQ. The data were produced by immunoSEQ multiplex PCR, yet TCRdb's version contains in-frame clones alone and is incomplete. The table lists 550,000 to 800,000 clones, about 74% of them singletons. This specimen belongs to a study of shared clonotypes between healthy human individuals. This chain connects TRBV5-1 to TRBJ2-7; D gene uncertain. Input material: memory CD4+ T cells sorted from blood. Subset denoted: CD45RA-negative fraction. This TCR came from a woman aged 25 to 39 in good health. In nucleotides, the CDR3 is TGCGCCAGCAGCTTGGTAGGGCAGACCTACGAGCAGTACTTC. Translating gives CASSLVGQTYEQYF.